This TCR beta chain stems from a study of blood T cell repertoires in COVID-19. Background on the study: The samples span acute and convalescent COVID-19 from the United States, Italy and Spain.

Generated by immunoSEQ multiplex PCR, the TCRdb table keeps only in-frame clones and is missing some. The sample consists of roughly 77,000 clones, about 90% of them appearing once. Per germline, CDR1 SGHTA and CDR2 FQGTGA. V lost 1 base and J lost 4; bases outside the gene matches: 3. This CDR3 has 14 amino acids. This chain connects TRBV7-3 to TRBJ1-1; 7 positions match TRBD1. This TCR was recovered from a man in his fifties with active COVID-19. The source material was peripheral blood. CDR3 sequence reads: CASSLMYRGTEAFF. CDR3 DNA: TGTGCCAGCAGCTTAATGTACAGGGGCACTGAAGCTTTCTTT.